The next 13 T cell receptor beta chains were all read from a single sample in a study of cytomegalovirus exposure and HLA in healthy donors. The PCR had 60 Vbeta and 13 Jbeta primers. Repertoires were generated with immunoSEQ multiplex PCR, while TCRdb's copy carries only in-frame clones and drops some. Altogether around 150,000 clones are present, about 79% being singletons, with the ten largest covering 3.5% to 5%. The sequenced material came from PBMCs. These receptors came from a man in his forties or fifties in good health and CMV-seropositive.

The V call is TRBV19, the J call TRBJ1-6, with 10 nucleotides matching TRBD1. V was pared by 0 bases and J by 10 bases, with 3 bases of the junction left unmatched. The CDR3 spans 15 residues. CDR1 LNHDA and CDR2 SQIVND come from the germline V gene (reference sequence). DNA of the CDR3: TGTGCCAGTAGTATAGATCGACAGGGGGCATCACCCCTCCACTTT. This gives the protein CASSIDRQGASPLHF.

The V call is TRBV30, the J call TRBJ1-2; TRBD1 matches 9 bases. The CDR3 sequence is 14 residues long. V lost 2 bases to trimming and J lost 6 bases; unmatched junction nucleotides: 7. The germline V gene encodes CDR1 GTSNPN and CDR2 SVGIG (reference sequence). The CDR3 protein is CAWSRNRGQDGYTF. The CDR3 DNA is TGTGCCTGGAGTCGGAACAGGGGGCAAGATGGCTACACCTTC.

The CDR3 reads CASRSRGDPGGYTF. The CDR3 bases are TGTGCCAGCAGGAGCAGGGGGGACCCGGGCGGCTACACCTTC. The rearrangement uses TRBV9 and TRBJ1-2, with TRBD1 identical over 7 bases. The germline V gene encodes CDR1 SGDLS and CDR2 YYNGEE. J gave up 8 bases and V 5 bases, and 12 bases lay outside the gene matches. This CDR3 spans 14 amino acids.

By share, this clone ranks as medium-sized. The chain carries TRBV5-6 and TRBJ2-7, with a possible D match to TRBD2 (6 bases). V gave up 0 bases and J gave up 3 bases, with 16 bases separating them. The germline V gene encodes CDR1 SGHDT and CDR2 YYEEEE. This CDR3 contains 16 residues. CDR3: CASSLAARRDGYEQYF. In nucleotides, the CDR3 is TGTGCCAGCAGCTTGGCGGCTCGGCGGGATGGCTACGAGCAGTACTTC.

This rearrangement joins TRBV29-1 to TRBJ2-2; 8 bases fit TRBD1. With 0 bases clipped from V and 6 bases from J, the junction kept 6 bases outside the gene matches. Germline-derived CDR1 and CDR2 are SQVTM and ANQGSEA. The CDR3 is 15 amino acids. The CDR3 loop reads CSVEDPKGQAGELFF. DNA for the CDR3: TGCAGCGTTGAAGACCCTAAGGGACAGGCCGGGGAGCTGTTTTTT.

On this clone itself: One end of the junction is discordant with germline, which a read error may explain. J is TRBJ1-4 and V is TRBV7-9, with D possibly TRBD1 on 6 matching bases. Germline assignment: CDR1 SEHNR and CDR2 FQNEAQ (reference sequence). The CDR3 consists of 15 residues. The CDR3: CSSSSWSGVAEKLFF. CDR3 sequence (DNA): TGTTCCAGCAGCTCCTGGTCAGGGGTGGCTGAAAAACTGTTTTTT.

The CDR3: CASSPGTGTNTDTQYF. Here the CDR3 DNA reads TGTGCCAGCAGCCCCGGGACAGGGACAAACACAGATACGCAGTATTTT. The V gene is TRBV5-4, the J gene TRBJ2-3, with 9 bases fitting TRBD1. V gave up 4 bases and J gave up 2 bases; unmatched junction bases: 8. This CDR3 is 16 amino acids long. Looked up from germline, CDR1 is SGHNT and CDR2 is YYREEE (reference sequence). Full variable domain (rest looked up from reference TRBV5-4 and TRBJ2-3): ETGVTQSPTHLIKTRGQQVTLRCSSQSGHNTVSWYQQALGQGPQFIFQYYREEENGRGNFPPRFSGLQFPNYSSELNVNALELDDSALYLCASSPGTGTNTDTQYFGPGTRLTVL.

V usage is TRBV5-1 and J usage is TRBJ2-1; 10 bases map to TRBD2. The CDR3 consists of 17 residues. V trimming: 3 bases; J trimming: 5 bases; junction bases outside the gene matches: 11. Looked up from germline, CDR1 is SGHRS and CDR2 is YFSETQ. The CDR3 region has the DNA TGCGCCAGCAGCTCCGAGCCCCTAGCGGGAGTCGACAATGAGCAGTTCTTC. Its protein is CASSSEPLAGVDNEQFF.

The genes are TRBV6-5 and TRBJ2-2; TRBD1 agrees at 8 bases. The germline V gene encodes CDR1 MNHEY and CDR2 SVGAGI. The V segment lost 4 bases and the J segment 7 bases; nucleotides outside the gene matches: 8. CDR3 length: 15 amino acids. The DNA of the CDR3 is TGTGCCAGCAGTTTTAAACTGACAGGGGTCGGGGAGCTGTTTTTT. Translating gives CASSFKLTGVGELFF.

This clone was seen a few times. This chain connects TRBV6-1 to TRBJ1-5; D is ambiguous. The germline V and J ends were trimmed by 4 bases and 0 bases, with 13 bases remaining between them. The CDR3 sequence is 16 residues long. Germline CDR1 and CDR2: MNHNS and SASEGT. CDR3 sequence reads: CASSVRALNSNQPQHF. Written as DNA, the CDR3 is TGTGCCAGCAGTGTGAGGGCGTTGAATAGCAATCAGCCCCAGCATTTT.

V is TRBV18 and J is TRBJ2-3, with D perhaps TRBD2 (5 bases). V dropped 0 bases and J dropped 3 bases, with 10 bases sitting between them. This CDR3 has 15 residues. Per the germline V gene, CDR1 is KGHSH and CDR2 is LQKENI. The CDR3 DNA reads TGTGCCAGCTCACCACCTCGGCGCGGGACAGATACGCAGTATTTT. Its translation: CASSPPRRGTDTQYF.

This chain's CDR3 is CASSLGGRTNYGYTF. CDR3 nucleotide sequence: TGCGCCAGCAGCTTGGGGGGCAGAACTAACTATGGCTACACCTTC. The chain uses TRBV5-1 and TRBJ1-2; possible D gene TRBD1, 5 bases. Trimming removed 0 bases at V and 0 bases at J, with 9 bases between. The V gene's germline CDR1 is SGHRS and CDR2 YFSETQ. The CDR3 is 15 residues long.

This chain joins TRBV11-2 and TRBJ1-2, with a tentative D call TRBD1 (6 bases). The CDR3 sequence is 16 residues long. V lost 4 bases and J lost 1, with 16 bases in between. Looked up from germline, CDR1 is SGHAT and CDR2 is FQNNGV. The CDR3 reads CASSSASGTNNYGYTF. CDR3 coding DNA: TGTGCCAGCAGCTCAGCGTCCGGGACAAATAACTATGGCTACACCTTC.